This entry describes one TCR beta chain. This CDR3 is built from 14 residues. CDR1 is MDHEN and CDR2 is SYDVKM in the germline V gene. The V end was cut by 2 bases, the J end by 4 bases, with 9 bases between. Method: immunoSEQ multiplex PCR; TCRdb's copy keeps in-frame clones and lacks some. The sample lists about 49,000 clones, around 83% occurring once. This sample is part of a study of blood T cell repertoires in COVID-19. The rearrangement joins TRBV28 to TRBJ1-5; D is undetermined. Input material: peripheral blood. The source is a man aged 50 to 60 with acute or convalescent COVID-19. The CDR3 is CASSLEQPNQPQHF. The CDR3, as DNA: TGTGCCAGCAGTTTAGAACAGCCTAATCAGCCCCAGCATTTT.